This T cell receptor beta chain was identified in a study of vaccination effects on CD4 cells after COVID-19. Study-level background: A couple of convalescent patients were sampled 16 days and one week before vaccination.

Note on this clone: Its antigen is not identified.

The germline V gene has CDR1 DFQATT and CDR2 SNEGSKA (reference sequence). CDR3 length: 11 residues. Between the trimmed V and J ends, which lost 6 bases and 5 bases, there was a span of 10 bases. Findings and caveats of the study: Infection-derived and vaccine-derived clones contracted markedly late after vaccination.

TCRdb's copy holds only in-frame clones and misses some; the assay was immunoSEQ multiplex PCR. This table holds 60,000 to 75,000 clones, over 65% found once. ViraFEST used viral peptide pools to expand antigen-specific CD4+ T cells before sequencing. When around 10 days of culture had elapsed, CD4+ T cells were isolated. By PCR, the person was confirmed to have had SARS-CoV-2 infection between March and December 2020. A pool of HIV-1 Nef peptides served as the condition for the negative control culture. Half-medium replacement with IL-2 medium occurred on days 3 and 7. The gene calls are TRBV20-1 and TRBJ1-2, with a weak D call TRBD1 (6 bases). The specimen was CD4+ T cells from PBMCs cultured with HIV peptides, collected before COVID-19 vaccination. Indicated subset: HIV-1 Nef peptide pool negative control/reference culture. The TCR sequence derives from a human donor who had a prior SARS-CoV-2 infection. The CDR3 region has the DNA TGCAGTGCCGGACAGCATTATGGCTACACCTTC. Its protein product is CSAGQHYGYTF.